Sequencing of this T cell receptor (beta chain) was carried out in a study of shared clonotypes between healthy human individuals. Germline V lookup: CDR1 SQVTM, CDR2 ANQGSEA. Trimming shortened V by 4 bases and J by 4 bases, and 23 bases separated the two germline ends. The CDR3 contains 16 residues. The study's findings and limits: Clonotype sharing across several donors was observed for around 5% of naive CD4 clonotypes.

Details on this clone: What it binds is unknown.

The repertoire was sequenced with immunoSEQ multiplex PCR; TCRdb's copy has only in-frame clones and lacks some. The table lists roughly 1 million clones, around three quarters of them singletons, with 0.5% to 0.6% in the top ten. The sample was memory CD4+ T cells from PBMCs. Subset meaning: CD45RA-negative fraction. The sequence came from a man aged 18 to 29 in good health. Some clones in this sample may be carry-over from other donors' samples. The chain carries TRBV29-1 and TRBJ2-7; TRBD1 is a possible D gene (7 bases). CDR3 sequence: CSVGDRRDSGLYEQYF. As DNA, the CDR3 is TGCAGCGTTGGGGACCGGCGGGACAGTGGGTTGTACGAGCAGTACTTC.